These 2 T cell receptor beta chains were all obtained from the same sample, sequenced in a study of blood T cell repertoires in COVID-19. Data came from immunoSEQ multiplex PCR; TCRdb stores just in-frame clones and leaves some out. The sample carries tens of thousands of clones, roughly 90% recorded once. Sequencing input: peripheral blood. These TCRs come from a man between 60 and 75 years old with acute or convalescent COVID-19.

The chain's CDR3 is CASSQQGVSTDTQYF. The CDR3 DNA is TGCGCCAGCAGCCAACAGGGGGTGAGCACAGATACGCAGTATTTT. This chain uses TRBV5-1 with TRBJ2-3, with 8 bases fitting TRBD1. The germline V gene encodes CDR1 SGHRS and CDR2 YFSETQ. The CDR3 covers 15 residues. J gave up 0 bases and V 4 bases, and 4 bases lay outside the gene matches.

The chain carries TRBV9 and TRBJ1-6, with D tentatively TRBD1 (6 bases). The CDR3 is made up of 17 amino acids. The germline CDR1 and CDR2 sequences are SGDLS and YYNGEE. Trimming cost V 3 bases and J 7 bases, with 20 bases left between them. The CDR3 DNA reads as TGTGCCAGCAGCGCTGGAACCAGGGGTTTTGGAAATTCACCCCTCCACTTT. Amino acid sequence: CASSAGTRGFGNSPLHF.